These T cell receptor beta chains were read from a single sample in a study of T-cell memory formation after mild COVID-19. In TCRdb, the 5' RACE reads were re-called with MiXCR into one record per CDR3 protein. This table has approximately 350,000 distinct CDR3 sequences, over 10% appearing once. Material: PBMCs or a T cell subset sorted from them (not recorded which). Every receptor here comes from a man aged 18 to 29 who had mild COVID-19 (a few samples of this study predate the infection). Cell type and time point are not known. CDR3s leave out the opening cysteine and the closing phenylalanine or tryptophan. The order of the fields is clone size, V gene, J gene, CDR3 protein. Not every row has a clone size; where given, it reads once, few, many or a size class.

.,TRBV4-1,TRBJ1-5,ASRNRDLSNQPQH
.,TRBV7-9,TRBJ2-1,ASTSGGVIPINEQF
few,TRBV18,TRBJ2-3,ASSPLAGSTSTDTQY
few,TRBV5-1,TRBJ2-3,ASSSTGNTDTQY
few,TRBV18,TRBJ2-3,ASSPRPGPEDTQY
many,TRBV5-5,TRBJ2-1,ASSPRAGQIER
.,TRBV9,TRBJ2-1,ASSPRDLIGQF
.,TRBV7-2,TRBJ2-7,ASSFFQGNEQY
few,TRBV7-9,TRBJ2-1,ASSLGDRELNEQF
.,TRBV6-6,TRBJ1-2,ASIGGTNYGYT
many,TRBV18,TRBJ1-2,ASSPSDSRGST
few,TRBV18,TRBJ1-5,ATQQGSNQPQH
.,TRBV7-6,TRBJ1-6,ASSLLITGNNSPLH
.,TRBV11-2,TRBJ2-7,ASSLKAGATYEQY
few,TRBV2,TRBJ2-3,ASSALAGGTDTQY
few,TRBV10-2,TRBJ2-1,AITSGEYNEQF
few,TRBV6-2/TRBV6-3,TRBJ1-5,ASTQRGPQKGPQH
few,TRBV23-1,TRBJ2-3,ASRIRTDTQY
few,TRBV4-2,TRBJ2-3,ASNLGLADTDTQY
.,TRBV12-3/TRBV12-4,TRBJ2-1,ASSLLRGNEQF
few,TRBV5-1,TRBJ1-4,ASRRLTNEKLF
.,TRBV12-3/TRBV12-4,TRBJ1-5,ASSLDRGRQPQH
few,TRBV11-3,TRBJ2-3,ASSARTSGGGDTQY
few,TRBV4-1,TRBJ2-2,ASTQGRNTGELF
few,TRBV7-9,TRBJ1-2,ASSPLGRGGTPKGYT
.,TRBV5-1,TRBJ1-3,ASSLEQGASGNTIY
few,TRBV15,TRBJ2-3,ATSRDPGQGADTQY
.,TRBV7-2,TRBJ1-1,ASSLAGTQNTEAF
.,TRBV6-2/TRBV6-3,TRBJ1-5,ASSWTRNNQPQH
many,TRBV5-1,TRBJ1-2,ASSLVSVNYGYT
.,TRBV2,TRBJ1-2,ASSATGRSSYGYT
many,TRBV10-2,TRBJ2-5,ASSGRGGETQY
many,TRBV5-1,TRBJ2-2,ASSPLGGSGELF
many,TRBV11-2,TRBJ2-6,ASVFSGANVLT
.,TRBV5-1,TRBJ1-1,ASSVTPRSNTEAF
few,TRBV7-2,TRBJ2-7,ASSLSISRGQFEQY
.,TRBV11-2,TRBJ2-1,ASSSRDIAEDNEQF
few,TRBV7-9,TRBJ2-1,ASSPRWASDNEQF
.,TRBV11-2,TRBJ1-3,ASSRDRVPPGNTIY
.,TRBV6-5,TRBJ1-6,ASSPFLDNSPLH
few,TRBV27,TRBJ2-3,ASSLFSLGDTQY
.,TRBV20-1,TRBJ2-7,SARDRVKGASGEQY
many,TRBV11-2,TRBJ2-5,ASSRGAQETQY
.,TRBV6-2/TRBV6-3,TRBJ2-2,ASLGGLLNTGELF
few,TRBV4-3,TRBJ2-2,ASSLSSDGELF
few,TRBV11-2,TRBJ2-3,ASSLEQGASQVNTQY
few,TRBV6-5,TRBJ2-3,ASSSTSGGPGGTQY
few,TRBV5-1,TRBJ1-2,ASSLGPGRNELYGYT
.,TRBV6-5,TRBJ2-2,ASSLGPLTGELF